A selection of T cell receptor beta chains follows, all from one sample in a study of blood T cells in healthy people across ages. Each CDR3 protein is one row after TCRdb ran MiXCR on the 5' RACE reads. This table has hundreds of thousands of distinct CDR3 sequences, approximately 30% appearing once. Specimen: blood. The receptors originated from a woman aged 80 or over in good health. The CDR3 runs from the conserved cysteine through the conserved F or W. The D gene is left open where the match is weak. Clone size appears in some rows only: once, few, many, or a class for an expanded clone.

D: -; size: -; J: TRBJ2-3; V: TRBV12-3/TRBV12-4; DNA: TGTGCCAGCAGTTTTTGGAGGAGAGTGCAAGCAGATGCGCAGTATTTT; CDR3: CASSFWRRVQADAQYF
D: -; size: -; J: TRBJ2-7; V: TRBV18; DNA: TGTGCCAGCTCTCCAAGGTCTGAGCAGTACTTC; CDR3: CASSPRSEQYF
D: -; size: few; J: TRBJ1-6; V: TRBV30; DNA: TGTGCCTGGAGTGTAGCGGGACTCCGAACGGGTTCACCCCTCCACTTT; CDR3: CAWSVAGLRTGSPLHF
D: TRBD1; size: -; J: TRBJ2-7; V: TRBV4-3; DNA: TGCGCCAGCAGCCATGGAACCGGGACAGTCACCTACGAGCAGTACTTC; CDR3: CASSHGTGTVTYEQYF
D: -; size: -; J: TRBJ1-2; V: TRBV14; DNA: TGTGCCAGCAGCCTAAAGCGTGCCTATGGCTACACCTTC; CDR3: CASSLKRAYGYTF
D: TRBD1; size: -; J: TRBJ2-5; V: TRBV27; DNA: TGTGCCAGCAGTTTTCGACAGGGAATCGGTGGAGAGACCCAGTACTTC; CDR3: CASSFRQGIGGETQYF
D: TRBD1; size: few; J: TRBJ1-1; V: TRBV30; DNA: TGTGCCTGGCACCGGGACAGGGGAACTGAAGCTTTCTTT; CDR3: CAWHRDRGTEAFF
D: TRBD2; size: many; J: TRBJ2-1; V: TRBV5-6; DNA: TGTGCCAGCAGCCTTTCGGGGGGACTAGCGGGGGGGTCTTACTACAATGAGCAGTTCTTC; CDR3: CASSLSGGLAGGSYYNEQFF
D: -; size: many; J: TRBJ2-7; V: TRBV29-1; DNA: TGCAGCGCGACACAGAGTTTGGGGGCCGAGCAGTACTTC; CDR3: CSATQSLGAEQYF
D: -; size: -; J: TRBJ2-1; V: TRBV5-6; DNA: TGTGCCAGCAGCTTGGTGATCGGACAGCCCGGGGAGACCCAGTTCTTC; CDR3: CASSLVIGQPGETQFF
D: TRBD1; size: many; J: TRBJ2-7; V: TRBV7-8; DNA: TGTGCCAGCAGCTTAGCAGGACAGGGGGCTGCGATCTCCTACGAGCAGTACTTC; CDR3: CASSLAGQGAAISYEQYF
D: -; size: -; J: TRBJ2-3; V: TRBV30; DNA: TGTGCCTGGAGTAGGGGGGGCGAGGTTGATACGCAGTATTTT; CDR3: CAWSRGGEVDTQYF
D: TRBD2; size: -; J: TRBJ2-7; V: TRBV2; DNA: TGTGCCAGCAGTGCGCTAGCGGGAGTGTCCGAGCAGTACTTC; CDR3: CASSALAGVSEQYF
D: TRBD1; size: many; J: TRBJ1-4; V: TRBV5-1; DNA: TGCGCCAGCAGCATACCGACAGGGATTGATGAAAAACTGTTTTTT; CDR3: CASSIPTGIDEKLFF
D: -; size: many; J: TRBJ2-5; V: TRBV10-3; DNA: TGTGCCATCTCAGTCGGGGCTAGGGAGACCCAGTACTTC; CDR3: CAISVGARETQYF
D: TRBD1; size: many; J: TRBJ2-7; V: TRBV20-1; DNA: TGCAGTGCTCAACAGGGGGTTCGGACCTACGAGCAGTACTTC; CDR3: CSAQQGVRTYEQYF
D: TRBD1; size: once; J: TRBJ1-1; V: TRBV7-9; DNA: TGTGCCAGCAGCTTCGGACAGGGGCAGGCTTTCTTT; CDR3: CASSFGQGQAFF
D: -; size: once; J: TRBJ1-3; V: TRBV30; DNA: TGTGCCTGTAGTCCGACAGTCCGAAACGCCATATATTTT; CDR3: CACSPTVRNAIYF
D: -; size: -; J: TRBJ2-1; V: TRBV24-1; DNA: TGTGCCACCAGTGACCAGACAGGTTCCTACAATGAGCAGTTCTTC; CDR3: CATSDQTGSYNEQFF
D: -; size: -; J: TRBJ2-3; V: TRBV20-1; DNA: TGCAGTGCTAGACAAGTGGGCATTGATACGCAGTATTTT; CDR3: CSARQVGIDTQYF
D: -; size: many; J: TRBJ1-6; V: TRBV6-1; DNA: TGTGCCAGCAGTGAATCTTACAGGGTTGATTCACCCCTCCACTTT; CDR3: CASSESYRVDSPLHF
D: TRBD1; size: many; J: TRBJ2-5; V: TRBV30; DNA: TGTGCCTGGAGTTTCAGGGGGACCGGAGAGACCCAGTACTTC; CDR3: CAWSFRGTGETQYF
D: -; size: few; J: TRBJ2-2; V: TRBV7-9; DNA: TGTGCCAGCAGCCCGTTAATCGCCACCGGGGAGCTGTTTTTT; CDR3: CASSPLIATGELFF
D: -; size: many; J: TRBJ1-2; V: TRBV6-2/TRBV6-3; DNA: TGTGCCAGCACCCAGGAAGCTACAGGGATTGGCTACACCTTC; CDR3: CASTQEATGIGYTF
D: -; size: many; J: TRBJ2-1; V: TRBV5-1; DNA: TGCGCCAGCAGCTTGGTATTCGCCCCCTCGGGTAATGAGCAGTTCTTC; CDR3: CASSLVFAPSGNEQFF
D: TRBD1; size: many; J: TRBJ1-2; V: TRBV29-1; DNA: TGCAGCGTCACATTTCAACAGGGGAACTATGGCTACACCTTC; CDR3: CSVTFQQGNYGYTF
D: -; size: many; J: TRBJ2-1; V: TRBV6-2/TRBV6-3; DNA: TGTGCCAGCAGTTACTCTCGGGCCCTACGGGCTGAGCAGTTCTTC; CDR3: CASSYSRALRAEQFF
D: -; size: few; J: TRBJ2-1; V: TRBV27; DNA: TGTGCCAGCAGAGATGGGATCGAGCAGTTCTTC; CDR3: CASRDGIEQFF
D: -; size: once; J: TRBJ1-1; V: TRBV5-5; DNA: TGTGCCAGCAGCTTGGAGGGCGGGGGCCTCACTGAAGCTTTCTTT; CDR3: CASSLEGGGLTEAFF
D: -; size: -; J: TRBJ1-1; V: TRBV29-1; DNA: TGCAGCGTAAAAGGGGTGACAGTCGAAGCTTTCTTT; CDR3: CSVKGVTVEAFF